These 18 T cell receptor beta chains were sequenced from one sample in a study of beta chain features in type 1 diabetes. No antigen is known for these receptors. Expressed TCRB transcripts were sequenced, since all the RNA that had been isolated was reverse transcribed. This table comes from immunoSEQ multiplex PCR, and its TCRdb copy is limited to in-frame clones, with some not included. The table records under 200,000 clones, around 8.4% of them present only once. Points from the study as a whole: Shorter TCRB CDR3s, moderately but significantly so, marked every one of the four CD4+ subsets in Type 1 diabetes patients.

The specimen sequenced was central memory CD4+ T cells from blood. The receptors were sampled from a woman aged 18 to 35 with type 1 diabetes.

This clone was seen at least ten times. This rearrangement joins TRBV7-9 to TRBJ2-7; TRBD1 matches at 11 bases. J was trimmed by 4 bases and V by 2 bases; bases with no gene match: 10. The length of the CDR3 is 17 residues. The germline V gene encodes CDR1 SEHNR and CDR2 FQNEAQ (reference sequence). The CDR3 DNA is TGTGCCAGCAGCTTAAGATCCGGGACAGGGGGTTTGTACGAGCAGTACTTC. This translates into CASSLRSGTGGLYEQYF.

This clone was seen a handful of times. V and J are TRBV7-9 and TRBJ2-7, with 8 positions matching TRBD2. V shed 3 bases, J shed 7 bases, and the junction held 8 bases outside the gene matches. CDR1 and CDR2 from the germline V gene are SEHNR and FQNEAQ (reference sequence). The CDR3 extends over 14 amino acids. The CDR3 is CASSLAGGAEEQYF. The CDR3 DNA reads TGTGCCAGCAGCTTGGCCGGGGGGGCCGAAGAGCAGTACTTC. The variable domain in full, completed from reference TRBV7-9 and TRBJ2-7, reads DTGVSQNPRHKITKRGQNVTFRCDPISEHNRLYWYRQTLGQGPEFLTYFQNEAQLEKSRLLSDRFSAERPKGSFSTLEIQRTEQGDSAMYLCASSLAGGAEEQYFGPGTRLTVT.

This clone occurred once. This chain joins TRBV7-2 and TRBJ1-4; D gene ambiguous. Germline assignment: CDR1 SGHTA and CDR2 FQGNSA. CDR3 length: 15 residues. The V end was cut by 5 bases, the J end by 5 bases, with 15 bases between. In DNA, the CDR3 is TGTGCCAGCAGCCTCCAGAAATCACCGAATGAAAAACTGTTTTTT. Its translation: CASSLQKSPNEKLFF.

V and J are TRBV9 and TRBJ1-4; TRBD1 matches 7 bases. CDR3 length: 14 residues. V trimming: 0 bases; J trimming: 4 bases; junction bases outside the gene matches: 0. Germline V lookup: CDR1 SGDLS, CDR2 YYNGEE. The DNA of the CDR3 is TGTGCCAGCAGCGTAGGGGACAGTAATGAAAAACTGTTTTTT. Translation gives CASSVGDSNEKLFF.

The chain joins TRBV6-6 to TRBJ2-1; D is perhaps TRBD2 (6 bases). The V and J ends lost 10 bases and 7 bases respectively, with 17 bases between them. Germline values: CDR1 MNHNY, CDR2 SVGAGI (reference sequence). This CDR3 is 13 amino acids long. CDR3 sequence reads: CATFSGTVNEQFF. The CDR3 nucleotides are TGTGCCACATTTAGCGGAACCGTTAATGAGCAGTTCTTC.

The chain uses TRBV2 and TRBJ2-1; 7 bases agree with TRBD2. CDR3 length: 15 amino acids. From germline, CDR1 is SNHLY and CDR2 FYNNEI. Unmatched junction bases numbered 10, after V lost 11 bases and J lost 0 bases. The DNA of the CDR3 is TGTGCCGACCGAGCGGGAACTAGCTCCTACAATGAGCAGTTCTTC. This sequence encodes CADRAGTSSYNEQFF.

This clone was counted a few times. The chain carries TRBV5-6 and TRBJ2-1, with D hard to call. CDR3 length: 14 amino acids. In germline, CDR1 is SGHDT, CDR2 YYEEEE. Trimming cost V 0 bases and J 6 bases, with 10 bases left between them. The CDR3 region is CASSLGFGANEQFF. The CDR3 coding sequence is TGTGCCAGCAGCTTGGGATTTGGAGCCAATGAGCAGTTCTTC.

The gene calls are TRBV19 and TRBJ2-7; perhaps TRBD2 as D (6 bases). The germline V and J ends were trimmed by 0 bases and 12 bases, with 21 bases remaining between them. From germline, CDR1 is LNHDA and CDR2 SQIVND (reference sequence). This CDR3 has 15 amino acids. The CDR3 sequence is CASSIDWDSTLPSYF. For the CDR3, the DNA is TGTGCCAGTAGTATAGATTGGGACTCCACGCTACCTTCGTACTTC.

The chain links TRBV7-2 to TRBJ2-2; tentative D call: TRBD2 (6 bases). V was trimmed by 3 bases and J by 0 bases, leaving 14 bases between them. Germline V CDR1 and CDR2: SGHTA, FQGNSA. This CDR3 has 17 residues. The CDR3 here is CASSFVAGLTNTGELFF. CDR3 DNA sequence: TGTGCCAGCAGCTTCGTGGCGGGATTGACGAACACCGGGGAGCTGTTTTTT. The full variable domain, with the rest looked up from reference TRBV7-2 and TRBJ2-2, is GAGVSQSPSNKVTEKGKDVELRCDPISGHTALYWYRQSLGQGLEFLIYFQGNSAPDKSGLPSDRFSAERTGGSVSTLTIQRTQQEDSAVYLCASSFVAGLTNTGELFFGEGSRLTVL.

The gene calls are TRBV6-6 and TRBJ2-5; possibly TRBD2 for D (5 bases). V shed 5 bases and J shed 1 base, with 11 bases lying between them. Per germline, CDR1 MNHNY and CDR2 SVGAGI (reference sequence). The CDR3 contains 14 residues. The CDR3 loop is CASSPRVGQETQYF. CDR3 DNA sequence: TGTGCCAGCAGTCCGAGGGTGGGCCAAGAGACCCAGTACTTC.

This clone appeared a few times. The chain joins TRBV5-6 to TRBJ2-5; 9 positions match TRBD1. V dropped 4 bases and J dropped 5; count of bases not matched to a gene: 6. Germline CDR1 is SGHDT and CDR2 is YYEEEE. This CDR3 contains 14 residues. CDR3 amino acids: CASSAQGAQETQYF. The CDR3 coding sequence is TGTGCCAGCAGCGCACAGGGGGCTCAGGAGACCCAGTACTTC. Together with reference TRBV5-6 and TRBJ2-5, the CDR3 gives the full variable domain: DAGVTQSPTHLIKTRGQQVTLRCSPKSGHDTVSWYQQALGQGPQFIFQYYEEEERQRGNFPDRFSGHQFPNYSSELNVNALLLGDSALYLCASSAQGAQETQYFGPGTRLLVL.

This clone was recorded a few times. J is TRBJ2-1 and V is TRBV7-2; 13 bases line up with TRBD2. This CDR3 has 14 amino acids. Trimming cost V 5 bases and J 7 bases; bases outside gene matches: 2. Per the germline V gene, CDR1 is SGHTA and CDR2 is FQGNSA. Here the CDR3 reads CASSATSGGNEQFF. As DNA, the CDR3 is TGTGCCAGCAGCGCGACTAGCGGGGGGAATGAGCAGTTCTTC.

This clone was recorded a few times. V gene TRBV29-1 combines with J gene TRBJ2-7; TRBD1 is a possible D gene (6 bases). Germline CDR1 and CDR2: SQVTM and ANQGSEA. CDR3 length equals 14 residues. The V and J ends lost 4 bases and 2 bases respectively, with 15 bases between them. CDR3 protein: CSVGGPSGAYEQYF. The CDR3 nucleotides are TGCAGCGTTGGGGGGCCGTCAGGAGCCTACGAGCAGTACTTC.

This clone was seen a handful of times. The chain employs TRBV5-6 and TRBJ2-2, with D possibly being TRBD1 (6 bases). The CDR3 is 16 amino acids. The germline V gene has CDR1 SGHDT and CDR2 YYEEEE. Between the trimmed V and J ends, which lost 3 bases and 1 base, there was a span of 13 bases. In DNA, the CDR3 is TGTGCCAGCAGCTCTGGGGGCGGCTTGAACACCGGGGAGCTGTTTTTT. Encoded protein: CASSSGGGLNTGELFF.

The rearrangement uses TRBV5-4 and TRBJ2-4; a possible D gene is TRBD1 (5 bases). CDR1 and CDR2 (germline): SGHNT, YYREEE (reference sequence). Deletions cut 4 bases from V and 4 bases from J, with 9 bases between. The CDR3 sequence is 13 residues long. In DNA form, the CDR3 reads TGTGCCAGCAGCCGCAGGGATAAAAACATTCAGTACTTC. Translating it yields CASSRRDKNIQYF.

The chain carries TRBV5-6 and TRBJ1-4; 7 bases are shared with TRBD1. This CDR3 region has 13 residues. With 0 bases clipped from V and 7 bases from J, the junction kept 0 bases outside the gene matches. Germline CDR1 reads SGHDT; CDR2 reads YYEEEE. CDR3 protein: CASSLGDSEKLFF. DNA of the CDR3: TGTGCCAGCAGCTTGGGGGACAGTGAAAAACTGTTTTTT. Full variable domain (outside the CDR3, taken from reference TRBV5-6 and TRBJ1-4): DAGVTQSPTHLIKTRGQQVTLRCSPKSGHDTVSWYQQALGQGPQFIFQYYEEEERQRGNFPDRFSGHQFPNYSSELNVNALLLGDSALYLCASSLGDSEKLFFGSGTQLSVL.

The chain links TRBV7-9 to TRBJ2-5, with TRBD1 matching 9 bases. Unmatched junction bases numbered 3, after V lost 5 bases and J lost 5 bases. The CDR3 totals 13 residues. Germline CDR1 reads SEHNR; CDR2 reads FQNEAQ (reference sequence). CDR3 in amino acids: CASSPGTGETQYF. The CDR3 region has the DNA TGTGCCAGCAGCCCCGGGACAGGGGAGACCCAGTACTTC. The full variable domain, its missing parts supplied by reference TRBV7-9 and TRBJ2-5, is DTGVSQNPRHKITKRGQNVTFRCDPISEHNRLYWYRQTLGQGPEFLTYFQNEAQLEKSRLLSDRFSAERPKGSFSTLEIQRTEQGDSAMYLCASSPGTGETQYFGPGTRLLVL.

The genes are TRBV6-1 and TRBJ1-2; possibly TRBD1 for D (5 bases). The CDR3 has 13 residues. CDR1 and CDR2 (germline): MNHNS, SASEGT. The V and J ends lost 6 bases and 4 bases respectively, with 12 bases between them. In DNA form, the CDR3 reads TGTGCCAGCAGGGAGGGACCTGTCTATGGCTACACCTTC. Its protein product is CASREGPVYGYTF.